This T cell receptor beta chain was sequenced in a study of T cell changes during pregnancy in multiple sclerosis. Some clones are missing from TCRdb's copy, which holds only in-frame ones; the method was immunoSEQ multiplex PCR. The table records 30,000 to 40,000 clones, around 93% of them present only once. The clonotype was recovered from a female donor with multiple sclerosis, enrolled in a pregnancy study. The material sequenced was CD4+ T cells from peripheral blood mononuclear cells, taken in the second trimester of pregnancy.

The CDR3 region has the DNA TGTGCCAGCAGCGCGGGACAGGGCACAGATACGCAGTATTTT. This encodes CASSAGQGTDTQYF. This rearrangement joins TRBV5-5 to TRBJ2-3, with 8 nucleotides matching TRBD1. The CDR3 has 14 amino acids. CDR1 is SGHKS and CDR2 is YYEKEE in the germline V gene (reference sequence). After removal of 4 bases from V and 1 base from J, the junction contained 2 bases not matched to a gene.